Listed below are T cell receptor beta chains from one sample, sequenced in a study of identical twins. TCRdb re-analysed the 5' RACE reads in MiXCR, keeping a single row per CDR3 protein. This sample has roughly 690,000 distinct CDR3 sequences; approximately 22% occur once, and the top ten carry roughly 4%. This sample also belongs to another study, concerning T cells expressing NK-cell markers.

Sequenced sample: PBMCs. These receptors originate from a young woman in good health. Each CDR3 is given with its conserved first and last residue. The D gene is left open where the match is weak. Clone size is stated in some rows and not others, as once, few, many or a class when expanded.

j_gene: TRBJ2-7; d_gene: TRBD1; v_gene: TRBV7-9; abundance: NA; CDR3nt: TGTGCCAGCAGCACCACCTTACAGGGGGGCATCGACGAGCAGTACTTC; CDR3aa: CASSTTLQGGIDEQYF
j_gene: TRBJ2-1; d_gene: NA; v_gene: TRBV20-1; abundance: many; CDR3nt: TGCAGTGCTAGAGATCGGACGGGTGTCAGGGAGCAGTTCTTC; CDR3aa: CSARDRTGVREQFF
j_gene: TRBJ1-2; d_gene: NA; v_gene: TRBV4-1; abundance: NA; CDR3nt: TGCGCCAGCAGCCCAAGGGGGGGGCTGGGATATGGCTACACCTTC; CDR3aa: CASSPRGGLGYGYTF
j_gene: TRBJ2-2; d_gene: NA; v_gene: TRBV20-1; abundance: few; CDR3nt: TGCAGTGCTAGGGGTCCCTTCGCGGGACGGACCGGGGAGCTGTTTTTT; CDR3aa: CSARGPFAGRTGELFF
j_gene: TRBJ2-7; d_gene: NA; v_gene: TRBV7-9; abundance: few; CDR3nt: TGTGCCAGCAGCCTAAATCGGTTGGGGGGGCCAGAGCAGTACTTC; CDR3aa: CASSLNRLGGPEQYF
j_gene: TRBJ2-3; d_gene: TRBD2; v_gene: TRBV20-1; abundance: NA; CDR3nt: TGCAGTGCTACCCGAACTAGCGGGGGGACCACAGATACGCAGTATTTT; CDR3aa: CSATRTSGGTTDTQYF
j_gene: TRBJ2-1; d_gene: TRBD2; v_gene: TRBV4-3; abundance: many; CDR3nt: TGCGCCAGCAGCCAATCCCGCAATAGCGGGAGAAGGAATGAGCAGTTCTTC; CDR3aa: CASSQSRNSGRRNEQFF
j_gene: TRBJ2-1; d_gene: TRBD2; v_gene: TRBV4-3; abundance: NA; CDR3nt: TGCGCCAGCAGCCAAGCCAAGACTAGCGGGACGAGACCCGAGCAGTTCTTC; CDR3aa: CASSQAKTSGTRPEQFF
j_gene: TRBJ2-5; d_gene: NA; v_gene: TRBV6-2/TRBV6-3; abundance: NA; CDR3nt: TGTGCCAGCAGTTACATCGCAGGGGACGTGAGAGAGACCCAGTACTTC; CDR3aa: CASSYIAGDVRETQYF
j_gene: TRBJ2-2; d_gene: TRBD1; v_gene: TRBV27; abundance: few; CDR3nt: TGTGCCAGCAGTCACTTCCGGGACAGGGTCGACGGGGAGCTGTTTTTT; CDR3aa: CASSHFRDRVDGELFF
j_gene: TRBJ2-5; d_gene: NA; v_gene: TRBV20-1; abundance: NA; CDR3nt: TGCAGTGCCCCGAACCACCAAGAGACCCAGTACTTC; CDR3aa: CSAPNHQETQYF
j_gene: TRBJ2-1; d_gene: TRBD2; v_gene: TRBV6-6; abundance: few; CDR3nt: TGTGCCAGCAGTTCCCCGGGGAGGGGCGAGCAGTTCTTC; CDR3aa: CASSSPGRGEQFF
j_gene: TRBJ2-2; d_gene: TRBD2; v_gene: TRBV29-1; abundance: many; CDR3nt: TGCAGCGTTAACGGGAGGGGTAGTAGCACCGGGGAGCTGTTTTTT; CDR3aa: CSVNGRGSSTGELFF
j_gene: TRBJ2-7; d_gene: NA; v_gene: TRBV9; abundance: NA; CDR3nt: TGTGCCAGCAGCTCGACCCCCCGTAGTTCCTACGAGCAGTACTTC; CDR3aa: CASSSTPRSSYEQYF
j_gene: TRBJ1-5; d_gene: NA; v_gene: TRBV27; abundance: many; CDR3nt: TGTGCCAGCAGTTTAGTCCGCGATCAGCCCCAGCATTTT; CDR3aa: CASSLVRDQPQHF
j_gene: TRBJ1-1; d_gene: TRBD1; v_gene: TRBV7-9; abundance: NA; CDR3nt: TGTGCCAGCAGCTTAGAAGGGGGCGGAGGAGCTTTCTTT; CDR3aa: CASSLEGGGGAFF
j_gene: TRBJ2-2; d_gene: TRBD1; v_gene: TRBV4-3; abundance: NA; CDR3nt: TGCGCCAGCAGCCAGAGGACAGGGGGAAGCGGGGAGCTGTTTTTT; CDR3aa: CASSQRTGGSGELFF